Listed below are T cell receptor beta chains from one sample, sequenced in a study of T cell repertoires in cytomegalovirus infection. No antigens are known for them. TCRdb analysed the reads with MiXCR anew, one entry per CDR3 protein. The sample includes about 83,000 distinct CDR3 sequences, 40% to 50% seen only once; the top ten take 85% to 95%. The sequencing used CD8+ T cells from cultured PBMCs, collected from culture after CMV antigen stimulation. The source is a human donor in good health (CMV status not recorded). Some clones in this sample may be carry-over from other donors' samples. Each CDR3 is given with its conserved first and last residue. Each record gives: V gene, D gene, clone size, J gene, CDR3 DNA, CDR3 protein. A D gene is named only where the DNA matches it firmly. Rows may omit the clone size; those that give it use once, few, many or a size class.

TRBV7-7,.,.,TRBJ1-1,TGTGCCAGCAGCTTAGGGACCGGCACTGAAGCTTTCTTT,CASSLGTGTEAFF
TRBV19,TRBD1,.,TRBJ1-1,TGTGCCAGTAGTATCTCTTCCGGGACAGCGAACACTGAAGCTTTCTTT,CASSISSGTANTEAFF
TRBV9,.,.,TRBJ1-2,TGTGCCAGCAGCGTGACGGAAAACTATGGCTACACCTTC,CASSVTENYGYTF
TRBV7-8,.,many,TRBJ1-6,TGTGCCAGCAGCTTAGCGTGGGACTATAATTCACCCCTCCACTTT,CASSLAWDYNSPLHF
TRBV6-1,TRBD2,.,TRBJ2-7,TGTGCCAGCAGTCTTCGCGGGAGTATTAACCACGAGCAGTACTTC,CASSLRGSINHEQYF
TRBV7-6,TRBD1,.,TRBJ1-1,TGTGCCAGCAGCACCCCTCCGGGACAGGGGGAGGACACTGAAGCTTTCTTT,CASSTPPGQGEDTEAFF
TRBV2,.,.,TRBJ1-1,TGTGCCAGCATCGGGCTTAGAATGAACACTGAAGCTTTCTTT,CASIGLRMNTEAFF
TRBV2,.,.,TRBJ1-1,TGTGCCAGCAGCCGGGACACCATGAACACTGAAGCTTTCTTT,CASSRDTMNTEAFF
TRBV7-6,TRBD1,.,TRBJ2-7,TGTGCCAGCAGCTGGGACCGGGACAGTTCCTACGAGCAGTACTTC,CASSWDRDSSYEQYF
TRBV9,TRBD2,.,TRBJ2-1,TGTGCCAGCAGCGAGCCCCTCCTGACTAGCGGGAGGCACTACAATGAGCAGTTCTTC,CASSEPLLTSGRHYNEQFF
TRBV7-9,.,.,TRBJ1-1,TGTGCCAGCAGCTTTTGGGGGAACACTGAAGCTTTCTTT,CASSFWGNTEAFF
TRBV7-9,TRBD1,few,TRBJ2-3,TGTGCCAGCAGCTTAGGCCCCGGGACAGCAGATACGCAGTATTTT,CASSLGPGTADTQYF
TRBV5-4,.,.,TRBJ2-3,TGTGCCAGCAGCCTCGGGCCGAGGGAGTATTTT,CASSLGPREYF
TRBV4-2,.,few,TRBJ1-2,TGTGCCAGCAGCCAAGGGGAGACAACCCATCACTATGGCTACACCTTC,CASSQGETTHHYGYTF
TRBV27,.,.,TRBJ2-3,TGTGCCAGCAGTTTATTTAGCACAGATACGCAGTATTTT,CASSLFSTDTQYF
TRBV7-8,TRBD2,few,TRBJ2-7,TGTGCCAGCAGCTTATTTACCGGGACTAGCGGGATTTACGAGCAGTACTTC,CASSLFTGTSGIYEQYF
TRBV7-2,TRBD2,few,TRBJ2-1,TGTGCCAGCAGCTTCCTAGCGGGGGGAGTGCTTGGTGAGCAGTTCTTC,CASSFLAGGVLGEQFF
TRBV11-2,.,.,TRBJ1-6,TGTGCCAGCAGCTTATGGTCGACGGGTAATAATTCACCCCTCCACTTT,CASSLWSTGNNSPLHF
TRBV12-3/TRBV12-4,TRBD1,few,TRBJ2-5,TGTGCCAGCAGCCCTGTCTGGGACAGCCAAGAGACCCAGTACTTC,CASSPVWDSQETQYF
TRBV12-3/TRBV12-4,TRBD1,few,TRBJ2-7,TGTGCCAGCAGTTTAGCCGGGACAGGGCTCCTCTACGAGCAGTACTTC,CASSLAGTGLLYEQYF
TRBV7-1,.,.,TRBJ2-7,TGTGCCAGCAGCCCTACGGGGGACGAGCAGTACTTC,CASSPTGDEQYF
TRBV7-8,TRBD1,many,TRBJ2-7,TGTGCCAGCAGCGCCCGACAGGGCCTCTCCTACGAGCAGTACTTC,CASSARQGLSYEQYF
TRBV6-1,.,.,TRBJ2-5,TGTGCCAGCAGTGAAGCGCTTTGGGAAACAGTACAAGAGACCCAGTACTTC,CASSEALWETVQETQYF
TRBV3-1,TRBD2,.,TRBJ2-4,TGTGCCAGCGCACCAGCGGGAGGGCCCAGAAACATTCAGTACTTC,CASAPAGGPRNIQYF
TRBV20-1,.,few,TRBJ1-5,TGCAGTGCATCCACAGGACCGGTTTCCAATCAGCCCCAGCATTTT,CSASTGPVSNQPQHF